This TCR beta chain was sequenced during a study of blood T cell repertoires in COVID-19. The CDR3 is made up of 16 amino acids. V lost 4 bases to trimming and J lost 3 bases; unmatched junction nucleotides: 12. Germline CDR1 and CDR2: SNHLY and FYNNEI. Some clones are missing from TCRdb's copy, which holds only in-frame ones; the method was immunoSEQ multiplex PCR. The profile shows approximately 250,000 clones, roughly 84% of them singletons. This TCR came from a man aged 40-55 years who had recovered from COVID-19. The sequenced sample consisted of peripheral blood. The chain combines TRBV2 with TRBJ2-7; 7 bases match TRBD1. The CDR3 DNA reads TGTGCCAGCAGTGGAAAGTCCGTGGGACAGAGCTACGAGCAGTACTTC. Translating gives CASSGKSVGQSYEQYF. Filled out from reference TRBV2 and TRBJ2-7, the complete variable domain reads EPEVTQTPSHQVTQMGQEVILRCVPISNHLYFYWYRQILGQKVEFLVSFYNNEISEKSEIFDDQFSVERPDGSNFTLKIRSTKLEDSAMYFCASSGKSVGQSYEQYFGPGTRLTVT.